This T cell receptor (beta chain) was retrieved from a study of shared clonotypes between healthy human individuals. Study summary: CD4 naive cells filled three plates per donor, CD4 memory three, CD8 naive two and CD8 memory one. Study-wide findings and caveats: Blood was the only sampled material, and tissue repertoires likely differ.

Original processing methods: ImmunoSEQ yielded junction-only sequences lacking quality scores, so filtering differed. Profiled with immunoSEQ multiplex PCR; TCRdb holds only in-frame clones, not every one. From that table come the V and J calls and clone size; the DNA was used to work out D and trimming. The top ten hold about 0.39% of the sample, which has around 2.5 million clones, 93% seen once. Concerning this clone: Its target is not known.

Trimming pared 4 bases from V and 5 bases from J, leaving 12 bases between. Germline CDR1 SQVTM, CDR2 ANQGSEA. This CDR3 has 12 amino acids. The sequencing sample was made of naive CD4+ T cells from PBMCs. Stated subset: CD45RA+ positively selected. The clonotype originates from a man aged 18 to 29 in good health. Some clones in this sample may be carry-over from other donors' samples. V usage is TRBV29-1 and J usage is TRBJ2-7, with D tentatively TRBD2 (5 bases). CDR3 sequence: CSVGLADNEQYF. CDR3 DNA: TGCAGCGTTGGGCTAGCAGACAACGAGCAGTACTTC.